The source of this T cell receptor beta chain is a study of CD8 T cells in Susac syndrome. Negative isolation was applied to CD8+ and CD4+ T cells, and FACS enrichment was applied to TEMRA cells. RNA totalling roughly 0.5 to 1 ug underwent reverse transcription with random hexamers. TCR beta CDR3 was amplified by immunoSEQ covering 54 Vbeta and 13 Jbeta. In TCRdb, the immunoSEQ multiplex PCR reads were re-called with MiXCR into one record per CDR3 protein. The sample yields 300,000 or so distinct CDR3 sequences, approximately 90% seen once. The CDR3 extends over 15 amino acids. Germline V gene sequence: CDR1 SGHVS, CDR2 FQNEAQ. Trimming left V 1 base short and J 5 bases short, with 12 bases between.

Material for sequencing was CD4+ T cells from PBMCs. The clonotype comes from a human donor with multiple sclerosis. The chain joins TRBV7-8 to TRBJ2-1; D is ambiguous. In DNA, the CDR3 is TGTGCCAGCAGCTTAGTCCGCCAGCCCAACAATGAGCAGTTCTTC. Encoded protein: CASSLVRQPNNEQFF.